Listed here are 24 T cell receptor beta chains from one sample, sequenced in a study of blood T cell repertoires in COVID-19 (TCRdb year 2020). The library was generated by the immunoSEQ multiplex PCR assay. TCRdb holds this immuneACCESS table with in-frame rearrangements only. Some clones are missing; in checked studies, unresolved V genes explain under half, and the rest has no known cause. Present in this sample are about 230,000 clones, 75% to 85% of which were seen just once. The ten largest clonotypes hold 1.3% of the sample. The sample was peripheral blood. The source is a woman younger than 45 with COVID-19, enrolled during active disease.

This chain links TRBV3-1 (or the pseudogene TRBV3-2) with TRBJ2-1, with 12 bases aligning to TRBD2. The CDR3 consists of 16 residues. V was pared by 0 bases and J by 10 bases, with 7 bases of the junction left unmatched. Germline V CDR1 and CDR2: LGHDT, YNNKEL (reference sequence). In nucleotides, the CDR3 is TGTGCCAGCAGCCAAGATACTAGCGGGGGGTCTTGGGAGCAGTTCTTC. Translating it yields CASSQDTSGGSWEQFF.

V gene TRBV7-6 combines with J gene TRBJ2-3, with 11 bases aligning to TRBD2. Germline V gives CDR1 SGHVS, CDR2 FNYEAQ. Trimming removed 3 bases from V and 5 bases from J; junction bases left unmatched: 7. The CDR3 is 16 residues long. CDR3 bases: TGTGCCAGCAGCTTGCTGCTAGCGGGAGGTTTAGATACGCAGTATTTT. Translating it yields CASSLLLAGGLDTQYF.

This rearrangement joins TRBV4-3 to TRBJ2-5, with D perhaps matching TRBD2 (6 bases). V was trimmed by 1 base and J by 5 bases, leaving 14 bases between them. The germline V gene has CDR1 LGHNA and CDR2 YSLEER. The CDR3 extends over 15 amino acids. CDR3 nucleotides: TGCGCCAGCAGCCAAGCCCCGGGTGGAGGGGAGACCCAGTACTTC. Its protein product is CASSQAPGGGETQYF.

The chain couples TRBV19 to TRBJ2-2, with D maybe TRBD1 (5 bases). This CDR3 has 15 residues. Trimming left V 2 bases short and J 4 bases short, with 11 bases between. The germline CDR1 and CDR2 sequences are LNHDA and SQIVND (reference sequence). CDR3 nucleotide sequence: TGTGCCAGTAGTATAATAGTTAGGGGCACCGGGGAGCTGTTTTTT. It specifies CASSIIVRGTGELFF.

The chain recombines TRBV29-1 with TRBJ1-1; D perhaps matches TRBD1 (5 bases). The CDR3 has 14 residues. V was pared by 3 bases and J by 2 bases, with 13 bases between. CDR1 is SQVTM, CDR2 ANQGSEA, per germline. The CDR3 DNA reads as TGCAGCGTTGACCCTGGAGGGGCAAACACTGAAGCTTTCTTT. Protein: CSVDPGGANTEAFF.

CDR3 protein: CASSPRWLAGRGETQYF. CDR3 DNA sequence: TGTGCCAGCAGCCCCCGGTGGTTAGCGGGGAGGGGGGAGACCCAGTACTTC. This chain joins TRBV7-8 and TRBJ2-5, with 8 bases that match TRBD2. Trimming removed 5 bases from V and 5 bases from J; junction bases left unmatched: 16. This CDR3 contains 17 residues. From germline, CDR1 is SGHVS and CDR2 FQNEAQ.

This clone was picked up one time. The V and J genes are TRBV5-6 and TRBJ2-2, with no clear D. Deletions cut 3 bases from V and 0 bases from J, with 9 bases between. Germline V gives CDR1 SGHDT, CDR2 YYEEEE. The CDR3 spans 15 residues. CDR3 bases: TGTGCCAGCAGCTCTAGACGGACGAACACCGGGGAGCTGTTTTTT. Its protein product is CASSSRRTNTGELFF. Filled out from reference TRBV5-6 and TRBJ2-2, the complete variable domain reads DAGVTQSPTHLIKTRGQQVTLRCSPKSGHDTVSWYQQALGQGPQFIFQYYEEEERQRGNFPDRFSGHQFPNYSSELNVNALLLGDSALYLCASSSRRTNTGELFFGEGSRLTVL.

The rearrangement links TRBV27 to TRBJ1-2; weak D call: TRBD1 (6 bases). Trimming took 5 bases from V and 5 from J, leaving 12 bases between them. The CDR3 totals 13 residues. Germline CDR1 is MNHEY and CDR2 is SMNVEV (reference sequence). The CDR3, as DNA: TGTGCCAGCAGTCTGGACAGATATTATGGCTACACCTTC. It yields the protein CASSLDRYYGYTF.

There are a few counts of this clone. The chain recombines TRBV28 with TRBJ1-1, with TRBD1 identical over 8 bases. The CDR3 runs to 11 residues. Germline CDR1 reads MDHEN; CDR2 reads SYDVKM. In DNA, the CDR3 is TGTTCAGGGGGCTCGGGGACTGAAGCTTTCTTT. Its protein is CSGGSGTEAFF.

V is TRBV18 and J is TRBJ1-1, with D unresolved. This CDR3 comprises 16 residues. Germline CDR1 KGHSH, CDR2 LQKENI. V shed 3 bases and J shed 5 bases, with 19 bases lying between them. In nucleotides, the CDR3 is TGTGCCAGCTCACCCCAGGTCCCGGGGAGAGGGACTGAAGCTTTCTTT. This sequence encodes CASSPQVPGRGTEAFF.

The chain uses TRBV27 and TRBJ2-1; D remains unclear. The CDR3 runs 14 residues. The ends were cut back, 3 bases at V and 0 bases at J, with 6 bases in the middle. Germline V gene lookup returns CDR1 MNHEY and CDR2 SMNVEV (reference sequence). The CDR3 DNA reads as TGTGCCAGCAGTTTGAGGAGCTCCTACAATGAGCAGTTCTTC. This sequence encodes CASSLRSSYNEQFF.

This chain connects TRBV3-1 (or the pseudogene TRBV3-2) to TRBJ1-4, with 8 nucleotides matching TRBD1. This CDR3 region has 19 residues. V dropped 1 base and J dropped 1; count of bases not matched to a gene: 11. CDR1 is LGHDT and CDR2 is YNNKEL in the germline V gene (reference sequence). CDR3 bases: TGTGCCAGCAGCCAAGCCAAGTGGGCAGGGGGCGTAACTAATGAAAAACTGTTTTTT. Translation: CASSQAKWAGGVTNEKLFF.

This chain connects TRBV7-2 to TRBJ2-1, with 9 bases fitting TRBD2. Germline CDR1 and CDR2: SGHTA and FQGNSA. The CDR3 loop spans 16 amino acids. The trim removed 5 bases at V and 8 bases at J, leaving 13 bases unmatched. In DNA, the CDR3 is TGTGCCAGCAGCCCTGATCTAGCGGGGTACGACCATGAGCAGTTCTTC. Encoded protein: CASSPDLAGYDHEQFF.

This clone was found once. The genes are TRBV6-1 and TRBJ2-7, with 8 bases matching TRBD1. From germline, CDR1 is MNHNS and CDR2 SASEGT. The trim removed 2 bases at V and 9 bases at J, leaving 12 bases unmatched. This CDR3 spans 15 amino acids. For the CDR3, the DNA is TGTGCCAGCAGTGAACGTTGGGCAGGGGGCTTAGGGCAGTACTTC. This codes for CASSERWAGGLGQYF.

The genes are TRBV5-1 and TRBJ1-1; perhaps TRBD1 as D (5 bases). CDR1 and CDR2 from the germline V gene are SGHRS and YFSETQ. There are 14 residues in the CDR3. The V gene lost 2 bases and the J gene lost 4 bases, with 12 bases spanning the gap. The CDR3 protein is CASSFLGGTTEAFF. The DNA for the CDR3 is TGCGCCAGCAGCTTCCTTGGGGGGACCACTGAAGCTTTCTTT.

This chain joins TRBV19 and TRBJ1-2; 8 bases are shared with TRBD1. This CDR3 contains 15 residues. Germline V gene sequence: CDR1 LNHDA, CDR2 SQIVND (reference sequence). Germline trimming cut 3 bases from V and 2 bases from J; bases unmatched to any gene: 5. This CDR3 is CASSIIQGANYGYTF. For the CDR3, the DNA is TGTGCCAGTAGTATTATCCAGGGGGCGAACTATGGCTACACCTTC.

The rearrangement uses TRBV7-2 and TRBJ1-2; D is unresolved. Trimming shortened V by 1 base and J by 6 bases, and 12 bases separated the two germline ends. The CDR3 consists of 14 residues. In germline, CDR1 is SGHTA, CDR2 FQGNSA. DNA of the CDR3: TGTGCCAGCAGCTTAGATCCGGGGAAGGATGGCTACACCTTC. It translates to CASSLDPGKDGYTF. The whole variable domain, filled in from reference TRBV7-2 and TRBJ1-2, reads GAGVSQSPSNKVTEKGKDVELRCDPISGHTALYWYRQSLGQGLEFLIYFQGNSAPDKSGLPSDRFSAERTGGSVSTLTIQRTQQEDSAVYLCASSLDPGKDGYTFGSGTRLTVV.

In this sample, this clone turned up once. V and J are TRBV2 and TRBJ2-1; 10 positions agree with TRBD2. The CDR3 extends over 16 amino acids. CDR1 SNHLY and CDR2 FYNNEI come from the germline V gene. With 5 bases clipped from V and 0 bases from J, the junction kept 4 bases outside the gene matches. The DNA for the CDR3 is TGTGCCAGCAGTACTAGCGGGACCGGCTCCTACAATGAGCAGTTCTTC. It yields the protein CASSTSGTGSYNEQFF. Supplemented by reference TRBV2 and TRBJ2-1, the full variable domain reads EPEVTQTPSHQVTQMGQEVILRCVPISNHLYFYWYRQILGQKVEFLVSFYNNEISEKSEIFDDQFSVERPDGSNFTLKIRSTKLEDSAMYFCASSTSGTGSYNEQFFGPGTRLTVL.

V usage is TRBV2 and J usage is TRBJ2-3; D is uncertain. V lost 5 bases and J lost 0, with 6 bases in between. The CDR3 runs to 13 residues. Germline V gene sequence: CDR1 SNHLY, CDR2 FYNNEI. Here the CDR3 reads CASSSTSTDTQYF. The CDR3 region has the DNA TGTGCCAGCAGTAGTACTAGCACAGATACGCAGTATTTT.

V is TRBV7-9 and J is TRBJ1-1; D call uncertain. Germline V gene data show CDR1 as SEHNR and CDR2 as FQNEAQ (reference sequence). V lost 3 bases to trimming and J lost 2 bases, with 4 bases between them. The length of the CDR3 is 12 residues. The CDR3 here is CASSFGNTEAFF. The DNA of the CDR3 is TGTGCCAGCAGCTTCGGTAACACTGAAGCTTTCTTT. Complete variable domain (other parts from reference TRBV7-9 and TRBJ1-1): DTGVSQNPRHKITKRGQNVTFRCDPISEHNRLYWYRQTLGQGPEFLTYFQNEAQLEKSRLLSDRFSAERPKGSFSTLEIQRTEQGDSAMYLCASSFGNTEAFFGQGTRLTVV.

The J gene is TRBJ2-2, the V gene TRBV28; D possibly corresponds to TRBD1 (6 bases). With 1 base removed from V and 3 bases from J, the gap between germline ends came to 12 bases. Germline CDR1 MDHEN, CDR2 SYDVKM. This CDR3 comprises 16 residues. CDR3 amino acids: CASSLLHRDHTGELFF. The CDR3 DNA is TGTGCCAGCAGTTTATTGCACAGGGATCACACCGGGGAGCTGTTTTTT.

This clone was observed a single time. CDR3: CASSRKLGEGYNEQFF. CDR3 DNA: TGTGCCAGCAGCCGTAAGCTAGGTGAAGGCTACAATGAGCAGTTCTTC. The chain couples TRBV5-4 to TRBJ2-1, with D unresolved. V was shortened by 4 bases and J by 3 bases, with 17 bases between the two germline ends. This CDR3 is built from 16 residues. Germline V lookup: CDR1 SGHNT, CDR2 YYREEE (reference sequence).

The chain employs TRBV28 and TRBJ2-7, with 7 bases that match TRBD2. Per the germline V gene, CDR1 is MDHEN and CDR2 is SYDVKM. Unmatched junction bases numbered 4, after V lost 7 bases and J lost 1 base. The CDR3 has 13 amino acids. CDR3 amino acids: CASTTGGSYEQYF. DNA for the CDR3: TGTGCCAGCACTACCGGGGGGTCCTACGAGCAGTACTTC.

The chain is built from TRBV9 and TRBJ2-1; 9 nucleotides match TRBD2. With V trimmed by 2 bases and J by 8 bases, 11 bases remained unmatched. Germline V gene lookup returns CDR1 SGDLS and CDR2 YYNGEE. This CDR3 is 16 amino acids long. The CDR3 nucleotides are TGTGCCAGCAGCGTGGCCCCCGGGACTAGCAGGGATGAGCAGTTCTTC. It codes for CASSVAPGTSRDEQFF.